Presented here are 27 T cell receptor beta chains from one specimen sequenced in a study of cytomegalovirus exposure and HLA in healthy donors. PCR was performed using 60 Vbeta and 13 Jbeta primers. Profiling relied on immunoSEQ multiplex PCR, and the TCRdb table lists in-frame clones only, not all of them. In the table there are 80,000 to 95,000 clones, approximately 70% of which are singletons. What was sequenced was PBMCs. These receptors were collected from a woman aged 45-60 years in good health and CMV-seropositive.

This clone was recorded a few times. The genes are TRBV4-1 and TRBJ2-7; D is perhaps TRBD1 (6 bases). This CDR3 is 14 amino acids long. The germline V gene has CDR1 MGHRA and CDR2 YSYEKL. Trimming took 0 bases from V and 5 from J, leaving 11 bases between them. The CDR3 nucleotides are TGCGCCAGCAGCCAAGAAGAGACAGGAGACGAGCAGTACTTC. It translates to CASSQEETGDEQYF.

The CDR3 here is CASRTGTNTGELFF. CDR3 nucleotide sequence: TGTGCTTCCCGGACAGGGACGAACACCGGGGAGCTGTTTTTT. J is TRBJ2-2 and V is TRBV6-1; 8 nucleotides align to TRBD1. The CDR3 runs to 14 residues. Germline CDR1 MNHNS, CDR2 SASEGT.

The J gene is TRBJ2-5, the V gene TRBV6-5, with D maybe TRBD1 (6 bases). The J call may not be correct, given that the DNA end is closer to TRBJ2-7. CDR3 size: 14 residues. The germline CDR1 and CDR2 sequences are MNHEY and SVGAGI. In nucleotides, the CDR3 is TGTGCCACCAATGACAGGCGGAGATCCTACGAGCAGTACTTC. This encodes CATNDRRRSYEQYF.

V is TRBV9 and J is TRBJ1-2; 7 bases are a match to TRBD1. Germline CDR1 and CDR2: SGDLS and YYNGEE. Trimming cost V 0 bases and J 2 bases; bases outside gene matches: 1. This CDR3 region has 14 residues. CDR3: CASSVGQGNYGYTF. In DNA, the CDR3 is TGTGCCAGCAGCGTAGGACAGGGAAACTATGGCTACACCTTC.

The chain recombines TRBV10-3 with TRBJ2-7; the match to TRBD2 covers 11 bases. The CDR3 extends over 20 amino acids. Germline V gene sequence: CDR1 ENHRY, CDR2 SYGVKD. Germline trimming cut 6 bases from V and 4 bases from J; bases unmatched to any gene: 23. CDR3 protein: CAIRPGKLAGDPGSEYEQYF. The CDR3 region has the DNA TGTGCCATCAGGCCGGGCAAACTAGCGGGAGACCCTGGATCGGAGTACGAGCAGTACTTC.

The gene calls are TRBV5-1 and TRBJ2-7; weak D call: TRBD2 (5 bases). The CDR3 runs 13 residues. Germline values: CDR1 SGHRS, CDR2 YFSETQ. Trimming cost V 0 bases and J 6 bases, with 10 bases left between them. The CDR3 loop is CASSLARGSEQYF. CDR3 DNA sequence: TGCGCCAGCAGCTTGGCGCGCGGGTCCGAGCAGTACTTC.

DNA of the CDR3: TGTGCCAGCAGTTCTCCCTCTAGGGGCTCATTGGCCGAGCAGTACTTC. Amino acids: CASSSPSRGSLAEQYF. The V gene is TRBV28, the J gene TRBJ2-7; D is perhaps TRBD1 (5 bases). V was cut by 4 bases and J by 6 bases, with 22 bases left in between. Per the germline V gene, CDR1 is MDHEN and CDR2 is SYDVKM. This CDR3 contains 16 residues. The full variable domain, in which reference TRBV28 and TRBJ2-7 provide the parts outside the CDR3, is DVKVTQSSRYLVKRTGEKVFLECVQDMDHENMFWYRQDPGLGLRLIYFSYDVKMKEKGDIPEGYSVSREKKERFSLILESASTNQTSMYLCASSSPSRGSLAEQYFGPGTRLTVT.

The rearrangement uses TRBV7-2 and TRBJ2-3; TRBD2 is a possible D gene (5 bases). The length of the CDR3 is 15 residues. Trimming took off 4 bases at V and 3 bases at J, with 14 bases between the two ends. Germline CDR1 reads SGHTA; CDR2 reads FQGNSA. The CDR3 here is CASSSLATRTDTQYF. The CDR3 DNA follows: TGTGCCAGCAGCTCGCTCGCCACTAGGACAGATACGCAGTATTTT.

This clone appeared a single time. The CDR3 protein is CASSTPRGTGDYEQYF. CDR3 nucleotide sequence: TGTGCCAGCAGCACTCCCCGCGGGACAGGGGACTACGAGCAGTACTTC. This rearrangement joins TRBV21-1 to TRBJ2-7; TRBD1 is the table's D call and was not checked against the DNA. TRBV21-1 is given as a pseudogene. The length of the CDR3 is 16 residues.

V gene TRBV11-2 combines with J gene TRBJ2-2; no firm D call. The V gene lost 8 bases and the J gene lost 5 bases, with 9 bases spanning the gap. Germline lookup yields CDR1 SGHAT and CDR2 FQNNGV. The CDR3 has 12 residues. This CDR3 reads CASPSLTGELFF. The CDR3 DNA reads as TGTGCCAGCCCTTCTCTAACCGGGGAGCTGTTTTTT. Full variable domain (rest looked up from reference TRBV11-2 and TRBJ2-2): EAGVAQSPRYKIIEKRQSVAFWCNPISGHATLYWYQQILGQGPKLLIQFQNNGVVDDSQLPKDRFSAERLKGVDSTLKIQPAKLEDSAVYLCASPSLTGELFFGEGSRLTVL.

The rearrangement joins TRBV4-1 to TRBJ1-4; 11 bases agree with TRBD1. Germline trimming cut 4 bases from V and 8 bases from J; bases unmatched to any gene: 3. The CDR3 spans 14 residues. The germline gives CDR1 MGHRA, CDR2 YSYEKL. The CDR3 sequence: CASSPGQGGEKLFF. CDR3 bases: TGCGCCAGCAGCCCGGGACAGGGGGGGGAAAAACTGTTTTTT.

The genes are TRBV4-1 and TRBJ1-1, with unresolved D. Per the germline V gene, CDR1 is MGHRA and CDR2 is YSYEKL. The length of the CDR3 is 16 residues. The V gene lost 0 bases and the J gene lost 3 bases, with 14 bases spanning the gap. CDR3 region: CASSQEWAVYYTEAFF. CDR3 DNA: TGCGCCAGCAGCCAAGAGTGGGCAGTTTATTACACTGAAGCTTTCTTT.

On this clone: The junction departs from the called germline gene at one end, perhaps through a read error. This sequence joins TRBV7-9 and TRBJ2-3; weak D call: TRBD2 (6 bases). In germline, CDR1 is SEHNR, CDR2 FQNEAQ (reference sequence). This CDR3 has 15 amino acids. CDR3 loop: CSSSPHSGSTDTQYF. In nucleotides, the CDR3 is TGTTCCAGCAGTCCACACAGCGGGAGCACAGATACGCAGTATTTT.

The CDR3 sequence is CASRPGQGLPSPLHF. The CDR3 DNA reads TGTGCCAGCAGGCCGGGACAGGGGTTACCGTCACCCCTCCACTTT. V gene TRBV6-6 combines with J gene TRBJ1-6; 10 bases match TRBD1. The CDR3 length is 15 residues. V shed 6 bases, J shed 10 bases, and the junction held 9 bases outside the gene matches. The germline gives CDR1 MNHNY, CDR2 SVGAGI (reference sequence).

V gene TRBV4-1 combines with J gene TRBJ2-5; TRBD1 agrees at 9 bases. Losses at the gene ends were 4 bases for V and 1 base for J; bases not matched to a gene: 1. The germline V gene has CDR1 MGHRA and CDR2 YSYEKL. This CDR3 contains 14 residues. CDR3 region: CASSRQGVQETQYF. In nucleotides, the CDR3 is TGCGCCAGCAGCCGACAGGGGGTCCAAGAGACCCAGTACTTC.

This sequence joins TRBV5-4 and TRBJ2-1; tentative D call: TRBD1 (5 bases). Germline lookup yields CDR1 SGHNT and CDR2 YYREEE (reference sequence). With 1 base removed from V and 5 bases from J, the gap between germline ends came to 10 bases. This CDR3 has 14 residues. For the CDR3, the DNA is TGTGCCAGCAGCTTGATGGGGCGCAACAATGAGCAGTTCTTC. The encoded protein is CASSLMGRNNEQFF.

This clone was detected a few times. The rearrangement uses TRBV2 and TRBJ2-5, with D possibly matching TRBD2 (6 bases). The V end was cut by 7 bases, the J end by 5 bases, with 26 bases between. Looked up from germline, CDR1 is SNHLY and CDR2 is FYNNEI. The CDR3 has 17 amino acids. The CDR3 DNA is TGTGCCAGCATCCGTGTTCCCGGGGGTCTAAAGACCGAGACCCAGTACTTC. Residues: CASIRVPGGLKTETQYF.

V and J are TRBV27 and TRBJ2-7; a weak D match, TRBD2 (5 bases). CDR3 length: 13 residues. Germline assignment: CDR1 MNHEY and CDR2 SMNVEV (reference sequence). Trimming shortened V by 4 bases and J by 6 bases, and 13 bases separated the two germline ends. The CDR3 bases are TGTGCCAGCAGTTCCTGGTACGCGGGCGAGCAGTACTTC. This sequence encodes CASSSWYAGEQYF.

The J gene is TRBJ2-3, the V gene TRBV4-3; weak D call: TRBD1 (6 bases). Trimming took 3 bases from V and 9 from J, leaving 13 bases between them. Germline V CDR1 and CDR2: LGHNA, YSLEER. The CDR3 totals 13 residues. CDR3 amino acids: CASSQDRWVTQYF. Written as DNA, the CDR3 is TGCGCCAGCAGCCAGGACAGATGGGTAACGCAGTATTTT.

This clone has a single count. The chain couples TRBV2 to TRBJ2-1, with D perhaps TRBD1 (5 bases). Germline V gives CDR1 SNHLY, CDR2 FYNNEI. The CDR3 is made up of 12 amino acids. Trimming took 8 bases from V and 9 from J, leaving 14 bases between them. The CDR3 region is CASLLIQGEQFF. For the CDR3, the DNA is TGTGCCAGCCTGTTGATCCAGGGTGAGCAGTTCTTC. Full variable domain (remainder filled in from reference TRBV2 and TRBJ2-1): EPEVTQTPSHQVTQMGQEVILRCVPISNHLYFYWYRQILGQKVEFLVSFYNNEISEKSEIFDDQFSVERPDGSNFTLKIRSTKLEDSAMYFCASLLIQGEQFFGPGTRLTVL.

The rearrangement uses TRBV11-1 and TRBJ1-5; the D is unclear. V lost 1 base, J lost 5 bases, and 6 bases lay in between. CDR1 SGHAT and CDR2 FQDESV come from the germline V gene (reference sequence). The CDR3 length is 13 residues. CDR3: CASSLDSYQPQHF. Written as DNA, the CDR3 is TGTGCCAGCAGCTTAGACAGCTATCAGCCCCAGCATTTT. Full variable domain (missing parts from reference TRBV11-1 and TRBJ1-5): EAEVAQSPRYKITEKSQAVAFWCDPISGHATLYWYRQILGQGPELLVQFQDESVVDDSQLPKDRFSAERLKGVDSTLKIQPAELGDSAMYLCASSLDSYQPQHFGDGTRLSIL.

The chain joins TRBV28 to TRBJ2-7, with 7 bases aligning to TRBD2. V was pared by 2 bases and J by 4 bases, with 8 bases of the junction left unmatched. The CDR3 runs to 15 residues. Germline CDR1 MDHEN, CDR2 SYDVKM. The CDR3 here is CASSLSGTKRYEQYF. The CDR3 DNA reads as TGTGCCAGCAGTTTAAGCGGGACCAAAAGGTACGAGCAGTACTTC.

A few counts support this clone. J is TRBJ2-5 and V is TRBV11-3; 9 nucleotides align to TRBD1. J lost 7 bases, V lost 5 bases, and 8 bases had no gene match. Germline loops: CDR1 SGHNT, CDR2 YENEEA. The CDR3 covers 14 residues. CDR3 coding DNA: TGTGCCAGCAGCATCGGACAGGGGAAAGGGACCCAGTACTTC. Protein: CASSIGQGKGTQYF.

This rearrangement joins TRBV29-1 to TRBJ2-7; D is unclear. The germline CDR1 and CDR2 sequences are SQVTM and ANQGSEA. This CDR3 spans 13 amino acids. V shed 5 bases and J shed 2 bases, with 13 bases lying between them. The CDR3, as DNA: TGCAGCGTTCAGTTAACCGCGGCCTACGAGCAGTACTTC. Protein: CSVQLTAAYEQYF.

This clone was picked up a small number of times. This chain links TRBV7-9 with TRBJ2-1; D unresolved. V was trimmed by 5 bases and J by 9 bases, leaving 8 bases between them. The CDR3 is 11 residues long. Germline V gene lookup returns CDR1 SEHNR and CDR2 FQNEAQ (reference sequence). CDR3 coding DNA: TGTGCCAGCAGCCGATCGGGTGAGCAGTTCTTC. As protein: CASSRSGEQFF. Variable domain in full (rest from reference TRBV7-9 and TRBJ2-1): DTGVSQNPRHKITKRGQNVTFRCDPISEHNRLYWYRQTLGQGPEFLTYFQNEAQLEKSRLLSDRFSAERPKGSFSTLEIQRTEQGDSAMYLCASSRSGEQFFGPGTRLTVL.

The chain couples TRBV5-6 to TRBJ2-2; D not resolved. Per germline, CDR1 SGHDT and CDR2 YYEEEE. There are 11 residues in the CDR3. Trimming stripped 3 bases from V and 5 bases from J, with 2 bases between. This CDR3 reads CASSSTGELFF. DNA of the CDR3: TGTGCCAGCAGCTCGACCGGGGAGCTGTTTTTT.

This clone was found a few times. The chain is built from TRBV6-5 and TRBJ2-3; maybe TRBD2 (6 bases). V lost 5 bases and J lost 0, with 12 bases in between. This CDR3 is built from 15 residues. Per germline, CDR1 MNHEY and CDR2 SVGAGI. The CDR3 nucleotides are TGTGCCAGCAGTAAACTCGGGACTAGCACAGATACGCAGTATTTT. Its translation is CASSKLGTSTDTQYF.